This TCR beta chain was retrieved from a study of T cell responses to AZD1222 COVID-19 vaccine (dated by TCRdb to about 2021). For context, the study as a whole: AZD1222 recipients given second doses at about 4 weeks or at about 12 weeks were pooled, since spike-specific TCR depth and breadth were not found to differ between the two schedules. A total of 233 trial participants underwent TCR sequencing, of whom 207 had received two doses of AZD1222 and 26 had received two doses of the MenACWY control vaccine. Trial participants were enrolled by age into subgroups of 18-55, 56-69 and 70-plus years, and around 140, 26 and 57 TCR-sequenced participants, respectively, were included in these subgroups.

There are 14 amino acids in the CDR3, from cysteine to phenylalanine inclusive. Only the CDR3 DNA stays, 42 bases, in frame from base 1. The trim is 0 bases for V and 3 bases for J, with a gap of 6 bases between the germline ends. CDR1 and CDR2 (SGHNT, YENEEA) derive from the germline V gene. The paper as a whole reports these results and caveats: Most participants were white British and females outnumbered males, and the authors suggested that clonal diversity may have been underestimated. Conclusions about previously exposed vaccinees are limited, since just five or six AZD1222 recipients were seropositive for SARS-CoV-2 at baseline. The 56-69-year group was small, and its depth increase did not reach significance, likely because of low power. Spike-specific TCR breadth and depth rose significantly after two AZD1222 doses compared with day 0 and with MenACWY recipients. Reportedly, almost half of the unique spike-specific TCRs recognized epitopes lying outside the regions that are mutated in the B.1.351 and B.1.1.7 variants. No day 14 peak-response samples were available, so repertoires were characterized only after the peak T cell response. The vaccine-associated CD4 TCRs covered the entire spike protein, and the dominant responses fell in regions 160-218 and 743-854.

The time point label on this specimen signifies: baseline before first vaccination. The vaccinee samples were drawn from two UK trials, COV001 and COV002, one of which was a single-blind randomized controlled phase 2/3 trial testing AZD1222 (ChAdOx1 nCoV-19) in healthy adults. For TCRbeta chain sequencing, PBMC samples were collected from trial participants at day 0 and at day 28 after the second dose. The CDR3 regions of human TCRbeta chains were subjected to immunosequencing. In the original analysis: TCRs in the repertoires were compared against a reference library of SARS-CoV-2-specific TCRs that had been generated with the MIRA antigen-specificity platform. Breadth meant the fraction of unique TCRs that were SARS-CoV-2-associated, whereas depth meant the fraction of total T cells that were SARS-CoV-2-associated. Each spike-specific TCR was assigned to its reactive spike region and to a CD4 or CD8 class using the MIRA data. Log10-transformed breadth and depth values were compared by one-way ANOVA with Sidak's multiple comparisons tests. TCRdb took this table from immuneACCESS and kept in-frame rearrangements with V and J called. Such tables lack part of the clones; where checked against another copy, unresolved V genes explain under half of the gap, and the rest is unexplained. V and J calls plus clone size are reproduced from that table; the DNA served to infer D and trimming. The sample table contains some 110,000 clones; only one count was recorded for around 89% of them. The leading ten clones occupy over 15% of the sample.

Of note for this clone: The clone's antigen remains unknown. No base-level quality is on record; no much larger clone is a single base apart.

The sample in question was peripheral blood, obtained on day 0 of AZD1222 vaccination. The rearranged segments are TRBV11-3 and TRBJ2-1; a tentative D match to TRBD1 spans 6 bases. The origin of this receptor is an adult in good health. The CDR3 region has the sequence CASSLDRGYNEQFF. The DNA is TGTGCCAGCAGCTTAGACAGGGGCTACAATGAGCAGTTCTTC. Reference TRBV11-3 and TRBJ2-1 proteins supply the regions before and after the CDR3; the full variable domain is: EAGVVQSPRYKIIEKKQPVAFWCNPISGHNTLYWYLQNLGQGPELLIRYENEEAVDDSQLPKDRFSAERLKGVDSTLKIQPAELGDSAVYLCASSLDRGYNEQFFGPGTRLTVL.